This is a list of T cell receptor beta chains from one sample in a study of siplizumab effects on memory and regulatory T cells. TCRdb's copy holds only in-frame clones and misses some; the assay was immunoSEQ multiplex PCR. The data show 11,000 to 15,000 clones, more than 40% seen once. Their target antigens are unknown. Sample: CFSE-low (dividing) CD4+ T cells sorted from an allogeneic mixed lymphocyte reaction. Source of these receptors: a human donor in good health; the cells came from an allogeneic mixed lymphocyte reaction. CDR3s include the opening cysteine and the closing phenylalanine or tryptophan. Each record gives: D gene, clone size, V gene, J gene, CDR3 protein, CDR3 DNA. The D gene is left open where the match is weak. A row's size may be missing; if present it is once, few, many or a size class.

d_call: TRBD1; clone_size: -; v_call: TRBV5-6; j_call: TRBJ1-2; cdr3_aa: CASSLAGQGSSYGHTF; cdr3_nt: TGTGCCAGCAGCCTTGCTGGACAGGGCTCGAGCTATGGCCACACCTTC
d_call: TRBD1; clone_size: -; v_call: TRBV6-5; j_call: TRBJ2-7; cdr3_aa: CASSYSGTAYYEQYF; cdr3_nt: TGTGCCAGCAGTTACTCCGGGACAGCTTACTACGAGCAGTACTTC
d_call: -; clone_size: -; v_call: TRBV4-2; j_call: TRBJ2-1; cdr3_aa: CASSHVVGEGNYNEQFF; cdr3_nt: TGTGCCAGCAGCCACGTTGTAGGGGAAGGAAACTACAATGAGCAGTTCTTC
d_call: -; clone_size: few; v_call: TRBV7-2; j_call: TRBJ1-2; cdr3_aa: CASSPVILYGYTF; cdr3_nt: TGTGCCAGCAGCCCCGTCATCCTCTATGGCTACACCTTC
d_call: -; clone_size: few; v_call: TRBV18; j_call: TRBJ2-7; cdr3_aa: CASSPFSLTAAYEQYF; cdr3_nt: TGTGCCAGCTCACCTTTTTCCCTGACAGCCGCCTACGAGCAGTACTTC
d_call: -; clone_size: -; v_call: TRBV9; j_call: TRBJ2-2; cdr3_aa: CASSPYLRSNTGELFF; cdr3_nt: TGTGCCAGCAGCCCATACCTACGGTCGAACACCGGGGAGCTGTTTTTT
d_call: -; clone_size: once; v_call: TRBV7-9; j_call: TRBJ2-7; cdr3_aa: CASSSRTVSGEQYF; cdr3_nt: TGTGCCAGCAGCTCTCGGACTGTTTCAGGGGAGCAGTACTTC
d_call: TRBD1; clone_size: -; v_call: TRBV9; j_call: TRBJ2-1; cdr3_aa: CASSVVGTGDEQFF; cdr3_nt: TGTGCCAGCAGCGTAGTAGGGACAGGGGATGAGCAGTTCTTC
d_call: TRBD1; clone_size: large; v_call: TRBV7-9; j_call: TRBJ1-1; cdr3_aa: CASSWEGQGAEAFF; cdr3_nt: TGTGCCAGCAGCTGGGAGGGGCAGGGGGCTGAAGCTTTCTTT
d_call: TRBD1; clone_size: medium-sized; v_call: TRBV6-4; j_call: TRBJ1-1; cdr3_aa: CASRFDRESSEAFF; cdr3_nt: TGTGCCAGCAGATTTGACAGGGAATCTTCTGAAGCTTTCTTT
d_call: -; clone_size: -; v_call: TRBV5-1; j_call: TRBJ2-4; cdr3_aa: CASSHERPNIQYF; cdr3_nt: TGCGCCAGCAGCCATGAGAGACCCAACATTCAGTACTTC
d_call: TRBD2; clone_size: medium-sized; v_call: TRBV5-1; j_call: TRBJ2-7; cdr3_aa: CASSLGGTSEQYF; cdr3_nt: TGCGCCAGCAGCTTGGGCGGGACTAGCGAGCAGTACTTC
d_call: -; clone_size: once; v_call: TRBV19; j_call: TRBJ1-2; cdr3_aa: CASRASLWTFSGYTF; cdr3_nt: TGTGCCAGTAGGGCCTCACTCTGGACCTTTAGTGGCTACACCTTC
d_call: -; clone_size: few; v_call: TRBV5-1; j_call: TRBJ1-6; cdr3_aa: CASSLDGTSGAPLHF; cdr3_nt: TGCGCCAGCAGCTTGGACGGGACCTCAGGGGCACCCCTCCACTTT
d_call: -; clone_size: -; v_call: TRBV9; j_call: TRBJ1-2; cdr3_aa: CASSAHTGFNYGYTF; cdr3_nt: TGTGCCAGCAGCGCGCATACAGGGTTTAACTATGGCTACACCTTC
d_call: -; clone_size: few; v_call: TRBV5-1; j_call: TRBJ2-1; cdr3_aa: CASSLGFPDHNEQFF; cdr3_nt: TGCGCCAGCAGCTTGGGTTTCCCGGACCACAATGAGCAGTTCTTC
d_call: -; clone_size: -; v_call: TRBV28; j_call: TRBJ1-5; cdr3_aa: CASSLQGQGNQPQHF; cdr3_nt: TGTGCCAGCAGTTTACAGGGTCAGGGCAATCAGCCCCAGCATTTT